This is a list of T cell receptor beta chains from one sample in a study of blood T cells in healthy people across ages. Via MiXCR, TCRdb re-called the 5' RACE reads, giving one row per CDR3 protein. The sample holds approximately 690,000 distinct CDR3 sequences; approximately 59% are singletons and the top ten take about two fifths. Material: blood. The receptors were sampled from a man aged 60-69 years in good health. Both conserved end residues are part of each CDR3. The D gene is left open where the match is weak. Not all rows give a size; the values are once, few, many and, for expanded clones, a class.

V gene: TRBV4-2
J gene: TRBJ2-1
clone size: .
D gene: .
CDR3 protein: CASSQDFGSYNEQFF
CDR3 DNA: TGTGCCAGCAGCCAAGATTTTGGTTCCTACAATGAGCAGTTCTTC

V gene: TRBV7-6
J gene: TRBJ2-4
clone size: .
D gene: .
CDR3 protein: CARRGARNIQYF
CDR3 DNA: TGTGCCAGGAGGGGGGCACGAAACATTCAGTACTTC

V gene: TRBV2
J gene: TRBJ1-2
clone size: .
D gene: TRBD1
CDR3 protein: CASSESGTGGYGYTF
CDR3 DNA: TGTGCCAGCAGTGAATCGGGGACAGGGGGCTACGGCTACACCTTC

V gene: TRBV6-1
J gene: TRBJ2-7
clone size: .
D gene: TRBD1
CDR3 protein: CASRSDRGRYEQYF
CDR3 DNA: TGTGCCAGCAGGTCAGACAGGGGGCGTTACGAGCAGTACTTC

V gene: TRBV5-1
J gene: TRBJ2-4
clone size: .
D gene: .
CDR3 protein: CASSLEFQSGAAKNIQYF
CDR3 DNA: TGCGCCAGCAGCTTGGAATTCCAGTCGGGCGCGGCCAAAAACATTCAGTACTTC

V gene: TRBV11-2
J gene: TRBJ2-5
clone size: .
D gene: .
CDR3 protein: CASSVSRGAVETQYF
CDR3 DNA: TGTGCCAGCAGCGTATCCAGGGGGGCCGTAGAGACCCAGTACTTC

V gene: TRBV5-1
J gene: TRBJ2-3
clone size: .
D gene: .
CDR3 protein: CASSPHGGSSTDTQYF
CDR3 DNA: TGCGCCAGCAGCCCCCACGGGGGATCTAGCACAGATACGCAGTATTTT

V gene: TRBV20-1
J gene: TRBJ2-6
clone size: .
D gene: .
CDR3 protein: CSARGLRGNSGANVLTF
CDR3 DNA: TGCAGTGCTAGAGGGCTCCGGGGGAACTCTGGGGCCAACGTCCTGACTTTC

V gene: TRBV5-1
J gene: TRBJ2-7
clone size: .
D gene: TRBD2
CDR3 protein: CASSPRLAGYEQYF
CDR3 DNA: TGCGCCAGCAGCCCCAGACTAGCGGGATACGAGCAGTACTTC

V gene: TRBV12-3/TRBV12-4
J gene: TRBJ1-6
clone size: .
D gene: .
CDR3 protein: CASSLTGRDSPLHF
CDR3 DNA: TGTGCCAGCAGTTTAACGGGTAGGGATTCACCCCTCCACTTT

V gene: TRBV20-1
J gene: TRBJ2-6
clone size: .
D gene: .
CDR3 protein: CSARLPSSGANVLTF
CDR3 DNA: TGCAGTGCTAGATTGCCGAGCTCTGGGGCCAACGTCCTGACTTTC

V gene: TRBV10-3
J gene: TRBJ1-2
clone size: .
D gene: .
CDR3 protein: CAISGTTGRGYGYTF
CDR3 DNA: TGTGCCATCAGTGGAACAACAGGGCGGGGATATGGCTACACCTTC

V gene: TRBV27
J gene: TRBJ2-1
clone size: .
D gene: TRBD2
CDR3 protein: CASSLSGTSGNNEQFF
CDR3 DNA: TGTGCCAGCAGTTTATCGGGGACTAGCGGTAACAATGAGCAGTTCTTC

V gene: TRBV5-1
J gene: TRBJ2-7
clone size: .
D gene: TRBD2
CDR3 protein: CASSTRASGGSSYEQYF
CDR3 DNA: TGCGCCAGCAGCACCCGAGCCAGCGGGGGGAGCTCCTACGAGCAGTACTTC

V gene: TRBV6-5
J gene: TRBJ1-5
clone size: .
D gene: TRBD1
CDR3 protein: CASSYRDRGQPQHF
CDR3 DNA: TGTGCCAGCAGTTACCGGGACAGGGGTCAGCCCCAGCATTTT

V gene: TRBV4-1
J gene: TRBJ2-7
clone size: few
D gene: .
CDR3 protein: CASSPPDRSQSQYF
CDR3 DNA: TGCGCCAGCAGCCCCCCGGACCGCTCCCAAAGCCAGTACTTC

V gene: TRBV11-2
J gene: TRBJ2-2
clone size: .
D gene: TRBD2
CDR3 protein: CASSSPYGLAGGPVTGELFF
CDR3 DNA: TGTGCCAGCAGCTCCCCGTACGGACTAGCGGGGGGGCCCGTCACCGGAGAGCTGTTTTTT

V gene: TRBV20-1
J gene: TRBJ2-7
clone size: .
D gene: TRBD1
CDR3 protein: CGVQGDRYEQYF
CDR3 DNA: TGCGGAGTACAGGGGGATAGGTACGAGCAGTACTTC

V gene: TRBV20-1
J gene: TRBJ2-5
clone size: .
D gene: TRBD1
CDR3 protein: CSAFAGTGVVQETQYF
CDR3 DNA: TGCAGTGCATTCGCCGGCACAGGGGTAGTTCAAGAGACCCAGTACTTC

V gene: TRBV9
J gene: TRBJ2-6
clone size: .
D gene: .
CDR3 protein: CASSVEDGISGANVLTF
CDR3 DNA: TGTGCCAGCAGTGTGGAGGACGGCATTTCTGGGGCCAACGTCCTGACTTTC

V gene: TRBV28
J gene: TRBJ1-2
clone size: .
D gene: .
CDR3 protein: CASSMPQAGYTF
CDR3 DNA: TGTGCCAGCAGTATGCCCCAGGCAGGCTACACCTTC

V gene: TRBV7-9
J gene: TRBJ2-3
clone size: .
D gene: TRBD1
CDR3 protein: CASSSGQPPAQITQYF
CDR3 DNA: TGTGCCAGCAGCTCGGGACAGCCACCAGCACAGATAACGCAGTATTTT

V gene: TRBV2
J gene: TRBJ2-5
clone size: .
D gene: TRBD1
CDR3 protein: CASTSQGVWEEQYF
CDR3 DNA: TGTGCCAGCACCTCACAGGGGGTTTGGGAAGAGCAGTACTTC

V gene: TRBV12-3/TRBV12-4
J gene: TRBJ2-1
clone size: .
D gene: TRBD1
CDR3 protein: CASISPTGNNEQFF
CDR3 DNA: TGTGCCAGCATTTCGCCGACAGGGAACAATGAGCAGTTCTTC

V gene: TRBV7-2
J gene: TRBJ2-5
clone size: .
D gene: TRBD2
CDR3 protein: CASSLRGLAGPQETQYF
CDR3 DNA: TGTGCCAGCAGCTTAAGGGGGCTAGCGGGGCCACAAGAGACCCAGTACTTC

V gene: TRBV20-1
J gene: TRBJ1-4
clone size: .
D gene: .
CDR3 protein: CSAGRDRANEKLFF
CDR3 DNA: TGCAGTGCTGGCCGGGACCGCGCTAATGAAAAACTGTTTTTT

V gene: TRBV15
J gene: TRBJ2-3
clone size: few
D gene: .
CDR3 protein: CATSMGGTSTDTQYF
CDR3 DNA: TGTGCCACCAGCATGGGGGGCACAAGCACAGATACGCAGTATTTT

V gene: TRBV3-1
J gene: TRBJ2-7
clone size: .
D gene: TRBD2
CDR3 protein: CASSPHGGSYEQYF
CDR3 DNA: TGTGCCAGCAGCCCCCACGGGGGGTCTTACGAGCAGTACTTC

V gene: TRBV4-1
J gene: TRBJ2-7
clone size: once
D gene: TRBD1
CDR3 protein: CASSQVQGARDEQYF
CDR3 DNA: TGCGCCAGCAGCCAAGTACAGGGGGCGCGAGACGAGCAGTACTTC

V gene: TRBV7-2
J gene: TRBJ2-1
clone size: .
D gene: TRBD1
CDR3 protein: CASSFGQGGEQFF
CDR3 DNA: TGTGCCAGCAGCTTCGGACAGGGTGGTGAGCAGTTCTTC

V gene: TRBV20-1
J gene: TRBJ1-1
clone size: .
D gene: .
CDR3 protein: CSARVGWEQYTEAFF
CDR3 DNA: TGCAGTGCTAGAGTAGGCTGGGAACAGTACACTGAAGCTTTCTTT

V gene: TRBV10-2
J gene: TRBJ2-7
clone size: .
D gene: TRBD1
CDR3 protein: CASRLPEQGYEQYF
CDR3 DNA: TGCGCCAGCAGGCTGCCGGAACAGGGGTACGAGCAGTACTTC

V gene: TRBV5-1
J gene: TRBJ2-2
clone size: .
D gene: TRBD2
CDR3 protein: CASSLERSGDRTGELFF
CDR3 DNA: TGCGCCAGCAGCCTCGAGAGGAGCGGGGACCGGACCGGGGAGCTGTTTTTT

V gene: TRBV10-3
J gene: TRBJ2-1
clone size: .
D gene: TRBD2
CDR3 protein: CAISESLAGPNNEQFF
CDR3 DNA: TGTGCCATCAGTGAGTCACTAGCGGGGCCAAACAATGAGCAGTTCTTC

V gene: TRBV7-8
J gene: TRBJ2-5
clone size: few
D gene: TRBD2
CDR3 protein: CASSSRTSGGSQETQYF
CDR3 DNA: TGTGCCAGCAGCTCCCGGACTAGCGGGGGGTCACAAGAGACCCAGTACTTC

V gene: TRBV28
J gene: TRBJ1-3
clone size: .
D gene: .
CDR3 protein: CASSPPGVFSGNTIYF
CDR3 DNA: TGTGCCAGCAGTCCCCCCGGCGTTTTCTCTGGAAACACCATATATTTT

V gene: TRBV24-1
J gene: TRBJ2-5
clone size: .
D gene: .
CDR3 protein: CATSDPPSRGVETQYF
CDR3 DNA: TGTGCCACCAGTGATCCCCCCAGCCGGGGCGTAGAGACCCAGTACTTC

V gene: TRBV6-6
J gene: TRBJ1-2
clone size: .
D gene: TRBD1
CDR3 protein: CASSLGQVGGYTF
CDR3 DNA: TGTGCCAGCAGTCTGGGACAGGTCGGAGGCTACACCTTC

V gene: TRBV2
J gene: TRBJ2-5
clone size: few
D gene: .
CDR3 protein: CAIEDRTKETQYF
CDR3 DNA: TGTGCCATCGAGGACCGGACCAAAGAGACCCAGTACTTC

V gene: TRBV20-1
J gene: TRBJ2-7
clone size: once
D gene: TRBD2
CDR3 protein: CSALAGGRNEQYF
CDR3 DNA: TGCAGTGCGTTAGCGGGGGGGAGAAATGAGCAGTACTTC

V gene: TRBV20-1
J gene: TRBJ2-5
clone size: .
D gene: .
CDR3 protein: CSATSPPSGGPPRYQETQYF
CDR3 DNA: TGCAGTGCCACCTCACCGCCATCCGGGGGGCCGCCCCGGTACCAAGAGACCCAGTACTTC

V gene: TRBV10-3
J gene: TRBJ2-3
clone size: .
D gene: TRBD1
CDR3 protein: CAISEGGADLGTDTQYF
CDR3 DNA: TGTGCCATCAGTGAAGGGGGCGCCGATTTAGGCACAGATACGCAGTATTTT